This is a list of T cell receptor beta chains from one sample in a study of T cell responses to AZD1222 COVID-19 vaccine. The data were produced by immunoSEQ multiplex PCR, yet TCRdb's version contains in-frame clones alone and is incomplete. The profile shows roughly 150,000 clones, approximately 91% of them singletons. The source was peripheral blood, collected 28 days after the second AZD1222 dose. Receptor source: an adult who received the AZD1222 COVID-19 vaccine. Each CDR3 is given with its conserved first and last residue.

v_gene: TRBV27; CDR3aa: CASSLTPSYEQYF
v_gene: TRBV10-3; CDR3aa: CAIRGVSGNTIYF
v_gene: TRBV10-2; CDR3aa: CASSESGTAYEQYF
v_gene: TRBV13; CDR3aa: CASSLGQAGGPSRGDEQYF
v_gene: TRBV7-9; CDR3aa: CASSSPGQGLIGNNEQFF
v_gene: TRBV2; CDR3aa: CASSGGDRDQPQHF
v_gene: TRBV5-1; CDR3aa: CASSLAPGGTSTEQYF
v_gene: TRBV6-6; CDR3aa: CASSTGANVLTF
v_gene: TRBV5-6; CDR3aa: CASSFSWMARNTEAFF
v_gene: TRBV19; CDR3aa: CASNPASFEDGYTF
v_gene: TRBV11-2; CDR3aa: CASSSIAELRNEQFF
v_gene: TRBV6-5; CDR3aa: CASSNARTPEQYF
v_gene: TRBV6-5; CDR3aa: CASYREGFGSPLHF
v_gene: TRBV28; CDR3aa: CASRAPEPHLNYGYTF
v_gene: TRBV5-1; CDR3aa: CASSFGGGSTDTQYF
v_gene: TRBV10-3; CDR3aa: CAISRTSGGGTGELFF
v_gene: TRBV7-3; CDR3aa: CASSPGTGENTGELFF
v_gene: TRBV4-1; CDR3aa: CASSQDGETEAFF
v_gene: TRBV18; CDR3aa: CASSRKQGADTQYF
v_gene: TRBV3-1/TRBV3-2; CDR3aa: CASSQAGGGEQYF
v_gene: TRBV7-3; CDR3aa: CASSLTAFGEQYF
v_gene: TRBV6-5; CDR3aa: CASSYSRAQETQYF
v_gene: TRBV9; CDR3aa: CASNMGRVTDTQYF
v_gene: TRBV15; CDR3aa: CATSRGNGGAGGYTF
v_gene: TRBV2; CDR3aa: CASSEVWDSYTGELFF
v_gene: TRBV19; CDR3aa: CASSGPFGNEQFF
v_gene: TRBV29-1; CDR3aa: CSVPDREETQYF
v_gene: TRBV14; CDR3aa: CASSRRGQGQPQHF
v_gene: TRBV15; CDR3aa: CATSRDRVEAFF
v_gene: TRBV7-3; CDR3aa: CASSRTAGENTGELFF
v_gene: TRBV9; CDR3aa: CASSGDTNQPQHF
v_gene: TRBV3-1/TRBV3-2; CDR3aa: CASSQGEIGGKLFF
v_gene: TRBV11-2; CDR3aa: CASSSPKQGVNTEAFF
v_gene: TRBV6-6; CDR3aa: CASTGQDHGYYGYTF
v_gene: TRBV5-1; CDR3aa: CASSLGSGETQYF
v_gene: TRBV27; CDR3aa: CASSLGVRSYEQYF
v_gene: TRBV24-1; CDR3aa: CATSDFRAPETQYF
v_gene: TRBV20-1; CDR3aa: CSASTGGGTNEKLFF
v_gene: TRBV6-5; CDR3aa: CASSYVPQGAGTEAFF
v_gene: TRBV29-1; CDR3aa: CSVDTGTGVGQYF
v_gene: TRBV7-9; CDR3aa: CASSFSGVTDTQYF
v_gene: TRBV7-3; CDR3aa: CASSSDRGPFTDTQYF
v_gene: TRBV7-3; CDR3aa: CATSQGNTEAFF
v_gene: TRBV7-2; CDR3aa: CASSLDGTDYQPQHF
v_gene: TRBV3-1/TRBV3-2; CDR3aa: CASSQETGKTNYGYTF